The 24 T cell receptor beta chains below all came from one sample that was sequenced in a study of CXCR3-negative and CXCR3-positive naive CD8 T cells. Study observations and caveats: Compared with CXCR3-negative naive cells, CXCR3-positive naive cells showed more hydrophobic TRB CDR3s.

Antigens for these TCRs are unknown. The authors prepared UMI-labeled TRB cDNA libraries by 5' RACE. TCRdb reprocessed the 5' RACE reads and stores each CDR3 protein as one record, lacking DNA. The sample spans over 55,000 distinct CDR3 sequences; the ten largest clones claim around 4.9%. What was sequenced was naive CXCR3+ CD8+ T cells from blood. Subset: CD45RO-CCR7+CD27+CD95- naive CD8+ T cells expressing CXCR3 (TNR3+). The receptors were gathered from a human donor in good health. Some clones in this sample may be carry-over from other donors' samples.

The rearrangement uses TRBV3-1 and TRBJ2-5; TCRdb indicates TRBD2, and absent DNA this call remains unverified. The CDR3 is made up of 16 amino acids. Germline-derived CDR1 and CDR2 are LGHDT and YNNKEL (reference sequence). This CDR3 is CASSQRLAGGRETQYF.

This chain connects TRBV5-5 to TRBJ2-5; TCRdb's D call of TRBD1 is untestable without DNA. The length of the CDR3 is 12 residues. Germline V CDR1 and CDR2: SGHKS, YYEKEE (reference sequence). The chain's CDR3 is CASRGEQETQYF. Variable domain in full (rest from reference TRBV5-5 and TRBJ2-5): DAGVTQSPTHLIKTRGQQVTLRCSPISGHKSVSWYQQVLGQGPQFIFQYYEKEERGRGNFPDRFSARQFPNYSSELNVNALLLGDSALYLCASRGEQETQYFGPGTRLLVL.

The chain uses TRBV11-2 and TRBJ2-2. Germline V gene sequence: CDR1 SGHAT, CDR2 FQNNGV. The CDR3 has 14 residues. CDR3 protein: CASSRRGNTGELFF.

The gene calls are TRBV29-1 and TRBJ2-7. From germline, CDR1 is SQVTM and CDR2 ANQGSEA. CDR3 length: 14 residues. The CDR3 sequence is CSVAGAKSSYEQYF.

The rearrangement joins TRBV6-5 to TRBJ2-7; the TCRdb call, TRBD2, lacks DNA for checking. CDR1 and CDR2 from the germline V gene are MNHEY and SVGAGI. The CDR3 runs to 14 residues. The CDR3 protein is CASSPLGPPYEQYF.

The gene calls are TRBV20-1 and TRBJ2-7; TCRdb names TRBD1, which stays unverified in the absence of DNA. This CDR3 has 14 amino acids. From germline, CDR1 is DFQATT and CDR2 SNEGSKA (reference sequence). CDR3 loop: CSIDQDRTVYEQYF.

This chain uses TRBV3-1 with TRBJ2-6; TCRdb lists TRBD1, though no DNA is available to test this call. CDR3 length: 17 amino acids. Germline loops: CDR1 LGHDT, CDR2 YNNKEL (reference sequence). The CDR3 sequence: CASSPQDSFSGANVLTF.

The V call is TRBV20-1, the J call TRBJ2-7; as DNA is missing, the TRBD2 call by TCRdb cannot be tested. CDR3 size: 14 residues. Germline V CDR1 and CDR2: DFQATT, SNEGSKA (reference sequence). Here the CDR3 reads CSARDGSPPYEQYF.

The V and J genes are TRBV4-3 and TRBJ1-5. This CDR3 is 15 amino acids long. Germline-derived CDR1 and CDR2 are LGHNA and YSLEER. The CDR3 sequence: CASSQDRDSNQPQHF.

V usage is TRBV19 and J usage is TRBJ2-7; no DNA is available, so the TRBD2 call from TCRdb remains unchecked. The CDR3 is 15 residues long. Germline V gene data show CDR1 as LNHDA and CDR2 as SQIVND (reference sequence). The CDR3 is CASSMAQVTTYEQYF.

The CDR3 loop is CASSPLARYEQYF. The gene calls are TRBV7-9 and TRBJ2-7; TCRdb outputs TRBD1, but without DNA this stays unchecked. CDR1 SEHNR and CDR2 FQNEAQ come from the germline V gene (reference sequence). The CDR3 is 13 amino acids.

The rearrangement joins TRBV7-9 to TRBJ2-2; TCRdb designates TRBD1, a call that cannot be tested without DNA. The CDR3 spans 18 residues. The germline V gene encodes CDR1 SEHNR and CDR2 FQNEAQ (reference sequence). The CDR3 spells CASSNIYRELSGPGELFF.

This chain connects TRBV12-3 or TRBV12-4 to TRBJ1-5. This CDR3 has 15 residues. CDR3 sequence reads: CASSLVVNSNQPQHF.

This rearrangement joins TRBV29-1 to TRBJ2-7. CDR3 length equals 12 residues. The germline V gene has CDR1 SQVTM and CDR2 ANQGSEA. The CDR3: CSVIGKTYEQYF.

The rearrangement joins TRBV7-8 to TRBJ2-1; TCRdb selects TRBD2, and the lack of DNA leaves this call unchecked. The CDR3 runs 15 residues. Looked up from germline, CDR1 is SGHVS and CDR2 is FQNEAQ. The CDR3 protein is CASRLGLAEYNEQFF.

The chain's CDR3 is CSVEGGGRGSEAFF. This chain joins TRBV29-1 and TRBJ1-1; the TRBD1 assignment by TCRdb is unverifiable without DNA. The CDR3 loop spans 14 amino acids. Germline V gives CDR1 SQVTM, CDR2 ANQGSEA.

V gene TRBV4-1 combines with J gene TRBJ2-5; TCRdb's D gene call, TRBD1, goes unchecked for lack of DNA. Germline V gene sequence: CDR1 MGHRA, CDR2 YSYEKL. The CDR3 sequence is 17 residues long. The CDR3 loop is CASSQGGTAGSRETQYF.

The V gene is TRBV5-1, the J gene TRBJ2-1; with no DNA, the TCRdb D assignment of TRBD1 cannot be verified. Germline CDR1 reads SGHRS; CDR2 reads YFSETQ. There are 13 residues in the CDR3. The chain's CDR3 is CASRHGGYNEQFF.

This chain uses TRBV29-1 with TRBJ2-2; absent DNA, TCRdb's TRBD1 call cannot be checked. Germline V CDR1 and CDR2: SQVTM, ANQGSEA. This CDR3 has 13 amino acids. CDR3 sequence: CSVYRGNTGELFF.

The genes are TRBV7-9 and TRBJ2-7; TCRdb lists TRBD2, though no DNA is available to test this call. CDR3 size: 14 residues. Looked up from germline, CDR1 is SEHNR and CDR2 is FQNEAQ (reference sequence). CDR3 sequence reads: CASSLQGPQDEQYF.

J is TRBJ2-2 and V is TRBV29-1; TCRdb selects TRBD1, and the lack of DNA leaves this call unchecked. Germline values: CDR1 SQVTM, CDR2 ANQGSEA. This CDR3 is built from 13 residues. CDR3 sequence reads: CSAEGGVAGELFF.

The V and J genes are TRBV29-1 and TRBJ2-7. Germline V gene data show CDR1 as SQVTM and CDR2 as ANQGSEA. CDR3 length: 13 residues. CDR3 residues: CSVVPSSTGEQYF.

The chain's CDR3 is CASSDESGVKQYF. The rearrangement uses TRBV5-1 and TRBJ2-7; the D call from TCRdb, TRBD1, cannot be confirmed without DNA. The CDR3 runs to 13 residues. Germline V gene lookup returns CDR1 SGHRS and CDR2 YFSETQ.

This rearrangement joins TRBV28 to TRBJ2-5. The CDR3 runs to 13 residues. Germline V gene lookup returns CDR1 MDHEN and CDR2 SYDVKM. This CDR3 is CASSFTVAETQYF.